The clone carrying this T cell receptor beta chain was recorded at least ten times. TCRdb reprocessed the RT-PCR reads via MiXCR and lists one record per CDR3 protein. The sample lists almost 90,000 distinct CDR3 sequences; about 5% were seen once. The data originate from a study of patients and donors after allogeneic stem cell transplantation. This CDR3 has 13 residues. V shed 4 bases and J shed 7 bases, with 11 bases lying between them. The germline CDR1 and CDR2 sequences are DFQATT and SNEGSKA (reference sequence). The TCR sequence derives from a human donor who was either an allogeneic HSCT recipient or a stem cell or donor lymphocyte infusion donor (not recorded which). It is not recorded whose cells these are; they may come from a transplant donor. This chain uses TRBV20-1 with TRBJ1-6; no clear D. The sequenced material came from blood, either unsorted or a sorted T cell fraction (not recorded which). The CDR3 sequence is CSAIEATNSPLHF. DNA of the CDR3: TGCAGTGCTATCGAAGCCACCAATTCACCCCTCCACTTT.